Following are 32 T cell receptor beta chains from one sample sequenced in a study of blood T cells in healthy people across ages. A sample-barcoded 5' primer and a J-beta primer mix were used in a second PCR of roughly 7 to 11 cycles. TCRdb analysed the 5' RACE reads with MiXCR anew, one entry per CDR3 protein. The sample has over 1,200,000 distinct CDR3 sequences, roughly 59% seen once. Sample: blood. The receptor source for this set is a man between 18 and 35 years old in good health.

Many counts were recorded for this clonotype. V and J are TRBV12-3 or TRBV12-4 and TRBJ2-7; a possible D gene is TRBD2 (5 bases). This CDR3 has 11 amino acids. Trimming shortened V by 5 bases and J by 4 bases, and 6 bases separated the two germline ends. CDR3 DNA: TGTGCCAGCAGTGGACTGTACGAGCAGTACTTC. It encodes CASSGLYEQYF.

This sequence joins TRBV7-9 and TRBJ1-1; unclear D gene. The V and J ends lost 5 bases and 6 bases respectively, with 10 bases between them. The CDR3 has 12 amino acids. The germline CDR1 and CDR2 sequences are SEHNR and FQNEAQ (reference sequence). CDR3 DNA sequence: TGTGCCAGCAGCGTGGGTAGGTCTGAAGCTTTCTTT. As protein: CASSVGRSEAFF.

The gene calls are TRBV7-9 and TRBJ2-1; 8 positions match TRBD2. J gave up 2 bases and V 1 base, and 4 bases lay outside the gene matches. Germline V gene lookup returns CDR1 SEHNR and CDR2 FQNEAQ (reference sequence). This CDR3 has 16 amino acids. The CDR3 loop reads CASSLVREGTYNEQFF. In DNA, the CDR3 is TGTGCCAGCAGCTTAGTACGGGAGGGCACCTACAATGAGCAGTTCTTC.

V usage is TRBV20-1 and J usage is TRBJ1-2; D unclear. Deletions cut 3 bases from V and 8 bases from J, with 13 bases between. CDR3 length: 12 residues. CDR1 DFQATT and CDR2 SNEGSKA come from the germline V gene (reference sequence). The CDR3 protein is CSARSPDGGYTF. As DNA, the CDR3 is TGCAGTGCTAGGAGTCCCGACGGGGGCTACACCTTC.

The chain combines TRBV5-1 with TRBJ1-2; a weak D match, TRBD1 (6 bases). Germline V gene lookup returns CDR1 SGHRS and CDR2 YFSETQ. The CDR3 covers 16 residues. Trimming left V 4 bases short and J 5 bases short, with 21 bases between. The CDR3 region has the DNA TGCGCCAGCAGCGCGGCCCGACAGGCACCGTTATATGGCTACACCTTC. It specifies CASSAARQAPLYGYTF.

V is TRBV27 and J is TRBJ2-1, with 9 bases matching TRBD1. The CDR3 length is 16 residues. The junction had 5 bases not matched to a gene; V was cut back by 3 bases and J by 2 bases. The germline gives CDR1 MNHEY, CDR2 SMNVEV (reference sequence). CDR3: CASSFYTGGAYNEQFF. The CDR3 region has the DNA TGTGCCAGCAGTTTTTATACAGGGGGCGCCTACAATGAGCAGTTCTTC.

The chain has TRBV25-1 and TRBJ2-5; 11 bases fit TRBD2. The J call may be incorrect, as the DNA end agrees better with TRBJ2-7. The CDR3 length is 18 residues. CDR1 is MGHDK, CDR2 SYGVNS, per germline. CDR3 residues: CASSESPTSGSTSYEQYF. The CDR3 nucleotides read TGTGCCAGCAGTGAATCTCCCACTAGCGGGAGTACCTCCTACGAGCAGTACTTC.

The V and J genes are TRBV7-2 and TRBJ1-2, with 7 bases fitting TRBD1. The V and J ends lost 5 bases and 4 bases, in that order; junction bases with no gene match: 7. The CDR3 sequence is 14 residues long. Per the germline V gene, CDR1 is SGHTA and CDR2 is FQGNSA. CDR3 sequence: CASSMRTGSYGYTF. DNA for the CDR3: TGTGCCAGCAGCATGAGGACAGGCAGCTATGGCTACACCTTC. Full variable domain (rest looked up from reference TRBV7-2 and TRBJ1-2): GAGVSQSPSNKVTEKGKDVELRCDPISGHTALYWYRQSLGQGLEFLIYFQGNSAPDKSGLPSDRFSAERTGGSVSTLTIQRTQQEDSAVYLCASSMRTGSYGYTFGSGTRLTVV.

The rearrangement links TRBV29-1 to TRBJ2-3; D possibly corresponds to TRBD2 (6 bases). With 5 bases removed from V and 3 bases from J, the gap between germline ends came to 21 bases. Looked up from germline, CDR1 is SQVTM and CDR2 is ANQGSEA. There are 16 residues in the CDR3. CDR3 residues: CSVLTEILGGTDTQYF. The DNA for the CDR3 is TGCAGCGTTTTAACGGAGATTTTAGGAGGGACAGATACGCAGTATTTT.

The J gene is TRBJ2-1, the V gene TRBV5-1; D might be TRBD1 (5 bases). Germline V gene sequence: CDR1 SGHRS, CDR2 YFSETQ. V was clipped by 3 bases and J by 0 bases, with 10 bases between them. The CDR3 is 15 amino acids. This CDR3 is CASSSDSSSYNEQFF. The CDR3 region has the DNA TGCGCCAGCAGCTCAGACAGTAGCTCCTACAATGAGCAGTTCTTC.

About this clonotype itself: This may arise from a read error, as a much more abundant clone is one base away. The genes are TRBV15 and TRBJ2-7; 9 bases agree with TRBD2. Germline loops: CDR1 LNHNV, CDR2 YYDKDF (reference sequence). The V segment lost 8 bases and the J segment 7 bases; nucleotides outside the gene matches: 15. The CDR3 extends over 15 amino acids. The CDR3 sequence: CATASSAGGYNEQYF. CDR3 DNA: TGTGCCACCGCGAGCAGCGCGGGAGGGTATAATGAGCAGTACTTC.

V usage is TRBV7-9 and J usage is TRBJ2-7, with D maybe TRBD1 (6 bases). The CDR3 sequence is 16 residues long. CDR1 is SEHNR, CDR2 FQNEAQ, per germline (reference sequence). Trimming removed 4 bases from V and 5 bases from J, with 21 bases in between. This chain's CDR3 is CASSSTRDRLGNEQYF. The CDR3 nucleotides read TGTGCCAGCAGCTCAACCCGAGACAGGTTGGGTAACGAGCAGTACTTC. Full variable domain (missing parts from reference TRBV7-9 and TRBJ2-7): DTGVSQNPRHKITKRGQNVTFRCDPISEHNRLYWYRQTLGQGPEFLTYFQNEAQLEKSRLLSDRFSAERPKGSFSTLEIQRTEQGDSAMYLCASSSTRDRLGNEQYFGPGTRLTVT.

This sequence joins TRBV3-1 and TRBJ2-1; D perhaps matches TRBD1 (6 bases). There are 13 residues in the CDR3. Germline-derived CDR1 and CDR2 are LGHDT and YNNKEL (reference sequence). V was clipped by 6 bases and J by 10 bases, with 16 bases between them. The CDR3 DNA is TGTGCCAGCAGACTTACAGGGAATGGGGAGCAGTTCTTC. It is translated as CASRLTGNGEQFF.

The chain recombines TRBV7-9 with TRBJ1-2; TRBD1 might be the D (6 bases). CDR3 size: 16 residues. V lost 6 bases, J lost 2 bases, and 19 bases lay in between. Germline lookup yields CDR1 SEHNR and CDR2 FQNEAQ (reference sequence). CDR3 DNA: TGTGCCAGCAGACCGGCAAACACAGGGAAAAACTATGGCTACACCTTC. It is translated as CASRPANTGKNYGYTF.

This clonotype occurred a few times. The rearrangement joins TRBV7-8 to TRBJ1-1; D unresolved. The V and J ends lost 5 bases and 4 bases respectively, with 14 bases between them. In germline, CDR1 is SGHVS, CDR2 FQNEAQ. This CDR3 comprises 14 residues. This CDR3 reads CASSPERLGTEAFF. The CDR3 DNA sequence: TGTGCCAGCAGCCCCGAACGATTGGGCACTGAAGCTTTCTTT.

The genes are TRBV20-1 and TRBJ2-5; TRBD2 might be the D (6 bases). The better agreement between TRBJ2-7 and the DNA end casts doubt on the J call. This CDR3 has 15 residues. Germline assignment: CDR1 DFQATT and CDR2 SNEGSKA (reference sequence). The CDR3 protein is CSARDHAGTHYEQYF. CDR3 in DNA: TGCAGTGCTAGAGATCATGCGGGAACTCACTACGAGCAGTACTTC.

This clonotype showed up just a few times. The J gene is TRBJ2-7, the V gene TRBV7-8, with D perhaps matching TRBD2 (5 bases). Germline CDR1 and CDR2: SGHVS and FQNEAQ. V was shortened by 3 bases and J by 0 bases, with 15 bases between the two germline ends. The CDR3 length is 16 residues. The CDR3 reads CASSFVAARGSYEQYF. The CDR3 DNA follows: TGTGCCAGCAGCTTCGTCGCGGCCCGGGGCTCCTACGAGCAGTACTTC.

CDR3 in DNA: TGTGCCAGCAGTGGGGCCGGGACAGGTCATTCACCCCTCCACTTT. Protein: CASSGAGTGHSPLHF. The J gene is TRBJ1-6, the V gene TRBV2; 8 bases line up with TRBD1. V shed 4 bases and J 8 bases; nucleotides not matched to a gene: 7. The CDR3 is 15 amino acids. Germline V CDR1 and CDR2: SNHLY, FYNNEI. The full variable domain, its missing parts supplied by reference TRBV2 and TRBJ1-6, is EPEVTQTPSHQVTQMGQEVILRCVPISNHLYFYWYRQILGQKVEFLVSFYNNEISEKSEIFDDQFSVERPDGSNFTLKIRSTKLEDSAMYFCASSGAGTGHSPLHFGNGTRLTVT.

This chain links TRBV4-1 with TRBJ2-5; 9 nucleotides line up with TRBD1. The J call may be in error: the DNA end matches TRBJ2-7 better. This CDR3 comprises 17 residues. Germline V lookup: CDR1 MGHRA, CDR2 YSYEKL. CDR3 bases: TGCGCCAGCAGCCCCCAACTCACCGGACAGGGGACCTACGAGCAGTACTTC. Protein: CASSPQLTGQGTYEQYF.

CDR3 protein: CATMKGTLLGEQFF. The CDR3 DNA sequence: TGTGCCACCATGAAGGGCACCCTCCTCGGTGAGCAGTTCTTC. This chain links TRBV15 with TRBJ2-1; D gene uncertain. The CDR3 runs to 14 residues. Germline V gene sequence: CDR1 LNHNV, CDR2 YYDKDF (reference sequence). V gave up 7 bases and J gave up 9 bases, with 19 bases separating them.

This clonotype was counted between two and nine times. The chain couples TRBV20-1 to TRBJ2-5; D not resolved. Trimming left V 3 bases short and J 0 bases short, with 5 bases between. This CDR3 contains 12 residues. The germline gives CDR1 DFQATT, CDR2 SNEGSKA (reference sequence). This CDR3 is CSASRDQETQYF. The CDR3 coding sequence is TGCAGTGCTAGCCGGGACCAAGAGACCCAGTACTTC.

The CDR3 nucleotides are TGCGCCAGCAGGTATACTAGCGGGAGTTGGTATGAGCAGTTCTTC. As protein: CASRYTSGSWYEQFF. This chain uses TRBV4-1 with TRBJ2-1; 11 bases match TRBD2. V trimming: 6 bases; J trimming: 8 bases; junction bases outside the gene matches: 9. In germline, CDR1 is MGHRA, CDR2 YSYEKL. The CDR3 length is 15 residues.

The J gene is TRBJ2-3, the V gene TRBV12-3 or TRBV12-4, with 10 bases that match TRBD2. The V segment lost 1 base and the J segment 0 bases; nucleotides outside the gene matches: 7. The CDR3 is 18 amino acids. DNA for the CDR3: TGTGCCAGCAGTTTAGGACTAGCGGGTTCTACTAGCACAGATACGCAGTATTTT. This codes for CASSLGLAGSTSTDTQYF.

V gene TRBV6-2 or TRBV6-3 combines with J gene TRBJ2-7, with D perhaps TRBD1 (5 bases). V gave up 2 bases and J gave up 1 base, with 9 bases separating them. Germline V gives CDR1 MNHEY, CDR2 SVGEGT. The CDR3 length is 14 residues. The CDR3: CASSYPTASYEQYF. The DNA for the CDR3 is TGTGCCAGCAGTTACCCGACAGCTTCCTACGAGCAGTACTTC.

The rearrangement uses TRBV7-9 and TRBJ2-7, with D possibly matching TRBD1 (6 bases). Looked up from germline, CDR1 is SEHNR and CDR2 is FQNEAQ (reference sequence). The germline V and J ends were trimmed by 4 bases and 1 base, with 14 bases remaining between them. The CDR3 is made up of 15 amino acids. The DNA for the CDR3 is TGTGCCAGCAGCTCAAACCCGACAGGATCCTACGAGCAGTACTTC. This encodes CASSSNPTGSYEQYF.

The chain has TRBV29-1 and TRBJ1-5; tentatively, D is TRBD1 (6 bases). Germline V CDR1 and CDR2: SQVTM, ANQGSEA. V was shortened by 7 bases and J by 2 bases, with 12 bases between the two germline ends. The CDR3 loop spans 13 amino acids. The DNA of the CDR3 is TGCAGCGGGGGCGAGGGGGGCAATCAGCCCCAGCATTTT. Protein product: CSGGEGGNQPQHF.

The V and J genes are TRBV4-1 and TRBJ2-7; D is perhaps TRBD1 or TRBD2 (5 bases each). Looked up from germline, CDR1 is MGHRA and CDR2 is YSYEKL. V lost 2 bases, J lost 3 bases, and 11 bases lay in between. This CDR3 spans 14 amino acids. The chain's CDR3 is CASSQIEGNYEQYF. The DNA of the CDR3 is TGCGCCAGCAGCCAAATAGAGGGGAACTACGAGCAGTACTTC.

This clonotype was seen more than once but under ten times. J is TRBJ2-6 and V is TRBV4-1, with 9 positions matching TRBD1. The CDR3 is 17 residues long. Germline trimming cut 10 bases from V and 2 bases from J; bases unmatched to any gene: 12. Germline CDR1 MGHRA, CDR2 YSYEKL. CDR3 residues: CATAPGQGKTGANVLTF. The CDR3 nucleotides read TGCGCCACTGCCCCGGGACAGGGTAAAACTGGGGCCAACGTCCTGACTTTC.

The rearrangement joins TRBV12-3 or TRBV12-4 to TRBJ1-1; a weak D match, TRBD1 (6 bases). The CDR3 contains 14 residues. V shed 5 bases and J shed 11 bases, with 21 bases lying between them. In DNA, the CDR3 is TGTGCCAGCAGTCCGACCAGGGCCGAGGGGGATGCTTTCTTT. Protein product: CASSPTRAEGDAFF.

The V and J genes are TRBV18 and TRBJ2-7, with D maybe TRBD1 (6 bases). V was cut by 3 bases and J by 1 base, with 19 bases left in between. From germline, CDR1 is KGHSH and CDR2 LQKENI. This CDR3 region has 17 residues. In nucleotides, the CDR3 is TGTGCCAGCTCACCTTCATTGACGACAGGTTTTTCCTACGAGCAGTACTTC. It codes for CASSPSLTTGFSYEQYF.

Remarks on this clonotype: A much larger clone is a single base away; this may be a read error. This chain links TRBV3-1 with TRBJ2-7; D may be TRBD1 (6 bases). CDR1 and CDR2 from the germline V gene are LGHDT and YNNKEL (reference sequence). This CDR3 contains 13 residues. CDR3 sequence reads: CASSQGTAYDQYF. The DNA for the CDR3 is TGTGCCAGCAGCCAAGGGACAGCCTACGATCAGTACTTC.

This chain links TRBV21-1 with TRBJ2-6. TRBV21-1 is recorded as a pseudogene. The length of the CDR3 is 18 residues. CDR3 coding DNA: TGTGCCAGCAGCAACCTCGGTCCGTCTGTGTCTGGGGCCAACGTCCTGACTTTC. Translated, it gives CASSNLGPSVSGANVLTF.